The T cell receptor beta chain described here comes from a study of blood T cell repertoires in COVID-19. In the study overall: COVID-19 samples collected from the United States, Italy and Spain covered acute and convalescent phases. Nucleic acid was either cDNA or gDNA, and it came from T cells, B-cell-depleted T cells, or PBMCs.

Original analysis: Nucleated cell counts were estimated from reference gene primer amplification. Assay used: immunoSEQ multiplex PCR; TCRdb lists only in-frame clones, some missing. Clone size and the V and J calls come from that table; the DNA yielded D and trimming. The data contain 70,000 to 95,000 clones, less than 85% of them singletons. The V gene's germline CDR1 is MNHEY and CDR2 SMNVEV (reference sequence). The CDR3 totals 17 residues. V dropped 5 bases and J dropped 0; count of bases not matched to a gene: 7. The chain joins TRBV27 to TRBJ2-2, with 9 bases aligning to TRBD1. Sample: peripheral blood. The sequence derives from a human donor in a cohort sampled during active COVID-19. CDR3 region: CASSRTGEGANTGELFF. The CDR3 region has the DNA TGTGCCAGCAGTCGGACAGGGGAGGGGGCGAACACCGGGGAGCTGTTTTTT.